Included here is one T cell receptor (beta chain) sequence, with context. What it recognizes is unknown. V was cut by 4 bases and J by 6 bases, with 16 bases left in between. The CDR3 spans 15 residues. Germline CDR1 reads SGDLS; CDR2 reads YYNGEE. CD4+ naive, central memory, regulatory and stem cell-like memory cells were sorted via CD45RO/CCR7/CD25/CD127/CD95/CD27. This specimen belongs to a study of beta chain features in type 1 diabetes. Study-wide context: Patients did not differ from healthy donors in age, gender or cell yield. Analysis included over 90 million sorted cells drawn from all samples.

General observations from the study: Naive, central memory and Treg TCRB repertoires appeared more alike in patients than in healthy donors.

Expressed TCRB transcripts were sequenced because the entire RNA isolate underwent reverse transcription. Repertoires were generated with immunoSEQ multiplex PCR, while TCRdb's copy carries only in-frame clones and drops some. The sample includes 150,000 or so clones, about 9.1% of them seen just once. The V and J genes are TRBV9 and TRBJ2-2; D is uncertain. The TCR sequence derives from a woman in her forties in good health. The sequenced sample consisted of central memory CD4+ T cells from blood. CDR3 sequence reads: CASSTPTHQSGELFF. The CDR3 bases are TGTGCCAGCAGCACCCCAACACACCAGTCCGGGGAGCTGTTTTTT.